These T cell receptor beta chains were read from a single sample in a study of blood T cell repertoires in COVID-19. Produced via immunoSEQ multiplex PCR; TCRdb's table is partial and in-frame only. The data show a few hundred thousand clones, approximately 90% seen once. The sample consisted of peripheral blood. The receptor set was obtained from a woman aged 60-70 years with acute or convalescent COVID-19. Both conserved end residues are part of each CDR3. A D gene is named only where the DNA matches it firmly. A row's size may be missing; if present it is once, few, many or a size class.

>TRBJ1-3|-|-|TRBV5-5
CASSLQGNTIYF
TGTGCCAGCAGTCTACAGGGAAACACCATATATTTT
>TRBJ2-7|-|-|TRBV28
CASSFVDTPYEQYF
TGTGCCAGCAGTTTCGTCGACACCCCCTACGAGCAGTACTTC
>TRBJ1-2|TRBD1|few|TRBV4-2
CASSQGDRDYGYTF
TGTGCCAGCAGCCAGGGCGACAGGGACTATGGCTACACCTTC
>TRBJ1-1|-|-|TRBV5-1
CASSLLAGMNTEAFF
TGCGCCAGCAGCTTATTGGCCGGGATGAACACTGAAGCTTTCTTT
>TRBJ1-6|TRBD1|-|TRBV13
CASSLVGDRVSSYNSPLHF
TGTGCCAGCAGCCTCGTCGGGGACAGAGTAAGCTCCTATAATTCACCCCTCCACTTT
>TRBJ2-1|-|-|TRBV27
CASIRRGLSNEQFF
TGTGCCAGCATCCGCCGCGGCCTGAGCAATGAGCAGTTCTTC
>TRBJ2-7|-|-|TRBV4-1
CASSQESHWEQYF
TGCGCCAGCAGCCAAGAGTCACATTGGGAGCAGTACTTC
>TRBJ2-7|-|-|TRBV19
CASDGTPKPPYEQYF
TGTGCCAGTGATGGGACACCCAAACCCCCCTACGAGCAGTACTTC
>TRBJ2-5|TRBD1|-|TRBV11-3
CASSSGTGDETQYF
TGTGCCAGCAGCTCCGGGACAGGGGACGAGACCCAGTACTTC
>TRBJ1-6|TRBD1|once|TRBV2
CASRRTGYGISPLHF
TGTGCCAGCAGGCGGACAGGGTATGGAATCTCACCCCTCCACTTT
>TRBJ1-4|-|-|TRBV7-8
CASRHRDGATNEKLFF
TGTGCCAGCAGACACAGGGACGGTGCAACTAATGAAAAACTGTTTTTT
>TRBJ2-7|-|-|TRBV29-1
CSVEDGRDREYEQYF
TGCAGCGTTGAAGACGGGAGGGACAGGGAATACGAGCAGTACTTC
>TRBJ1-1|-|-|TRBV27
CASSYLQGGTEAFF
TGTGCCAGCAGTTACCTCCAAGGCGGCACTGAAGCTTTCTTT
>TRBJ2-5|TRBD2|-|TRBV10-3
CAISASSGGEETQYF
TGTGCCATTAGCGCGAGTTCGGGAGGGGAAGAGACCCAGTACTTC
>TRBJ2-2|-|-|TRBV9
CASSVAGVSGELFF
TGTGCCAGCAGCGTAGCGGGGGTGTCCGGGGAGCTGTTTTTT
>TRBJ2-1|TRBD2|-|TRBV28
CASSFRTGRGDYNEQFF
TGTGCCAGCAGTTTCCGGACTGGGCGGGGGGATTACAATGAGCAGTTCTTC
>TRBJ1-1|-|-|TRBV11-2
CASSPGVSMNTEAFF
TGTGCCAGCAGCCCCGGAGTGTCGATGAACACTGAAGCTTTCTTT
>TRBJ1-4|-|-|TRBV15
CATSRMGPAANEKLFF
TGTGCCACCAGCAGAATGGGGCCGGCGGCTAATGAAAAACTGTTTTTT
>TRBJ2-1|TRBD2|-|TRBV7-2
CASSTRRLAGGYRNEQFF
TGTGCCAGCAGCACCCGGCGACTAGCGGGAGGGTATAGGAATGAGCAGTTCTTC
>TRBJ2-1|TRBD2|-|TRBV7-6
CASSLYRTSGNEQFF
TGTGCCAGCAGCCTCTATCGGACTAGTGGGAATGAGCAGTTCTTC
>TRBJ1-1|TRBD1|once|TRBV24-1
CATSGTGVNTEAFF
TGTGCCACCAGTGGGACAGGGGTGAACACTGAAGCTTTCTTT
>TRBJ1-2|-|-|TRBV29-1
CSVERGANYGYTF
TGCAGCGTTGAACGGGGTGCTAACTATGGCTACACCTTC
>TRBJ2-2|TRBD1|-|TRBV19
CASSISGTGVFGGELFF
TGTGCCAGTAGTATTTCGGGGACAGGGGTTTTCGGCGGGGAGCTGTTTTTT
>TRBJ2-1|TRBD2|few|TRBV11-3
CASSLADSRGGSYNEQFF
TGTGCCAGCAGCTTAGCCGACAGCCGGGGGGGGTCCTACAATGAGCAGTTCTTC
>TRBJ1-2|-|once|TRBV21-1
CASSHGTATRGYTF
TGTGCCAGCAGCCACGGGACAGCTACACGGGGCTACACCTTC
>TRBJ1-2|TRBD1|-|TRBV18
CASSPRGAQGDGYTF
TGTGCCAGCTCACCACGAGGGGCTCAGGGGGATGGCTACACCTTC
>TRBJ1-1|-|-|TRBV18
CASSPSGEGSAEAFF
TGTGCCAGCTCACCCTCGGGGGAGGGGTCCGCTGAAGCTTTCTTT
>TRBJ2-7|TRBD1|-|TRBV18
CASSPSRGQGTGEQYF
TGTGCCAGCTCACCGTCCAGAGGACAGGGGACGGGCGAGCAGTACTTC
>TRBJ1-2|TRBD1|-|TRBV27
CASSLAGGYGYTF
TGTGCCAGCAGTTTAGCAGGGGGCTATGGCTACACCTTC
>TRBJ2-1|TRBD2|few|TRBV5-8
CASSGFVAGGTNEQFF
TGTGCCAGCAGCGGATTTGTAGCGGGAGGAACGAATGAGCAGTTCTTC
>TRBJ1-6|TRBD1|-|TRBV4-1
CASSLQGEVGSPLHF
TGCGCCAGCAGCCTACAGGGGGAGGTAGGTTCACCCCTCCACTTT
>TRBJ1-2|-|-|TRBV7-2
CASSLGGANYGYTF
TGTGCCAGCAGCTTAGGGGGCGCAAACTATGGCTACACCTTC
>TRBJ2-2|-|-|TRBV9
CASNYFDGELFF
TGTGCCAGCAATTACTTCGACGGGGAGCTGTTTTTT
>TRBJ1-2|TRBD1|-|TRBV2
CASRTGSNYGYTF
TGTGCCAGCAGGACAGGGTCCAACTATGGCTACACCTTC
>TRBJ2-6|TRBD1|-|TRBV27
CASSFRQGTGANVLTF
TGTGCCAGCAGTTTCCGACAGGGTACTGGGGCCAACGTCCTGACTTTC
>TRBJ2-5|TRBD2|-|TRBV27
CASSPAWTSGGETQYF
TGTGCCAGCAGCCCGGCTTGGACTAGCGGGGGGGAGACCCAGTACTTC
>TRBJ2-7|-|-|TRBV6-5
CASSYLMRQYF
TGTGCCAGCAGTTACTTGATGAGGCAGTACTTC
>TRBJ1-3|-|-|TRBV7-9
CASSLKGQRNTIYF
TGTGCCAGCAGCTTGAAGGGACAACGAAACACCATATATTTT
>TRBJ2-2|-|-|TRBV5-5
CASSVDWAGELFF
TGTGCCAGCAGCGTGGACTGGGCTGGGGAGCTGTTTTTT
>TRBJ1-2|TRBD1|-|TRBV18
CASSVGQGNYGYTF
TGTGCCAGCTCAGTCGGACAGGGAAACTATGGCTACACCTTC
>TRBJ1-1|TRBD1|once|TRBV6-5
CASSDDRGRAFF
TGTGCCAGCAGCGACGACAGGGGGCGAGCTTTCTTT